This T cell receptor beta chain was found in a study of blood T cells in healthy people across ages. Germline V gene lookup returns CDR1 DFQATT and CDR2 SNEGSKA (reference sequence). Trimming took 3 bases from V and 4 from J; bases not matched to a gene: 11. The CDR3 consists of 15 residues. In this sample, this clonotype turned up a few times. Together with a sample-barcoded 5' primer, a J-beta primer mix was included in a second PCR lasting about 6 to 12 cycles. TCRdb re-called the 5' RACE reads with MiXCR, one entry per CDR3 protein. The sample shows approximately 1,000,000 distinct CDR3 sequences, 35% to 40% of them seen only once.

The sample taken for sequencing was blood. The chain carries TRBV20-1 and TRBJ1-2; TRBD1 matches 7 bases. The TCR sequence derives from a man in his late teens or twenties in good health. The CDR3 protein is CSASGERTGVYGYTF. Written as DNA, the CDR3 is TGCAGTGCTAGTGGGGAAAGGACAGGAGTCTATGGCTACACCTTC.